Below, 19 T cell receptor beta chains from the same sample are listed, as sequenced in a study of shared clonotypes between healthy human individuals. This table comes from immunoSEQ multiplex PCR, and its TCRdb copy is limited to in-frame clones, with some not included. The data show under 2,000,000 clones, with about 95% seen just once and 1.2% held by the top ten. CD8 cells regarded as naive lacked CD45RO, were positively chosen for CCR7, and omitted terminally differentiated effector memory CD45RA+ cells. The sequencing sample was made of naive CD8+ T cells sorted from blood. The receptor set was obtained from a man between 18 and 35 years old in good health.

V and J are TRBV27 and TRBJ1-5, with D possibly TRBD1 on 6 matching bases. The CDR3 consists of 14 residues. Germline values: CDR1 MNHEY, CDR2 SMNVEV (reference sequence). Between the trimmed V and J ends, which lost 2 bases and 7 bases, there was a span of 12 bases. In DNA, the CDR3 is TGTGCCAGCAGTTTAACAGGGTCTCGGCAGCCCCAGCATTTT. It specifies CASSLTGSRQPQHF.

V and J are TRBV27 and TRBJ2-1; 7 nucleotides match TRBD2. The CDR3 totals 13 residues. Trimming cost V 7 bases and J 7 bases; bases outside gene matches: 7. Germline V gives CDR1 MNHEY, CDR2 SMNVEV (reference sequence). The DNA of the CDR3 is TGTGCCAGCACCGGATGGGGGGGTAATGAGCAGTTCTTC. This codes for CASTGWGGNEQFF.

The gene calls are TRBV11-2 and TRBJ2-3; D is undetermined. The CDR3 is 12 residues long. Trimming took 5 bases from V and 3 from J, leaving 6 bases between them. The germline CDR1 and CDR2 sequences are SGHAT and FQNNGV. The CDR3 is CASSHTTDTQYF. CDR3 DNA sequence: TGTGCCAGCAGCCATACGACAGATACGCAGTATTTT. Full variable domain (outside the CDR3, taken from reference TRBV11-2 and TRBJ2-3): EAGVAQSPRYKIIEKRQSVAFWCNPISGHATLYWYQQILGQGPKLLIQFQNNGVVDDSQLPKDRFSAERLKGVDSTLKIQPAKLEDSAVYLCASSHTTDTQYFGPGTRLTVL.

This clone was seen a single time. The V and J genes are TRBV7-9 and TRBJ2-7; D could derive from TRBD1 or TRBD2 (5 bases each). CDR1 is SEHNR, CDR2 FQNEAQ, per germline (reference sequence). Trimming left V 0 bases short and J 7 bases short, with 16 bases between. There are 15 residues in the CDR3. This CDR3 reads CASSLAWGTQEEQYF. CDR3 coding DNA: TGTGCCAGCAGCTTAGCTTGGGGGACCCAGGAGGAGCAGTACTTC.

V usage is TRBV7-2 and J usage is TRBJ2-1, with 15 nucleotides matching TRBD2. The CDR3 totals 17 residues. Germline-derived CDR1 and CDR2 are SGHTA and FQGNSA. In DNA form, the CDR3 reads TGTGCTATGGGACTAGCGGGAGGTCCAACAATCTACAATGAGCAGTTCTTC. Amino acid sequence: CAMGLAGGPTIYNEQFF.

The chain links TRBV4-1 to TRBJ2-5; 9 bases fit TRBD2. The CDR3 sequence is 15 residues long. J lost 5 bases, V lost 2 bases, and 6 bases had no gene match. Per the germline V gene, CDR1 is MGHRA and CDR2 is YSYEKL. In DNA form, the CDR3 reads TGCGCCAGCAGCCAATTTAGCGGGGGTGGGGAGACCCAGTACTTC. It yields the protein CASSQFSGGGETQYF.

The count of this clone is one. In DNA, the CDR3 is TGTGCCAGCAGTGAAAATGGGGCGGGGCCCTACGAGCAGTACTTC. It yields the protein CASSENGAGPYEQYF. This chain uses TRBV6-1 with TRBJ2-7; possible D gene TRBD2, 6 bases. Germline CDR1 reads MNHNS; CDR2 reads SASEGT. The CDR3 extends over 15 amino acids. V lost 2 bases and J lost 2, with 13 bases in between.

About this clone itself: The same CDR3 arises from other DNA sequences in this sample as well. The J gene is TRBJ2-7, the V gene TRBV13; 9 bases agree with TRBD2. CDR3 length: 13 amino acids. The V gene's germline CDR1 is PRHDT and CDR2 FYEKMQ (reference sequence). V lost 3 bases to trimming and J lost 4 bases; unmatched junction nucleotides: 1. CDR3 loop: CASSLGLAYEQYF. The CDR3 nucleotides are TGTGCCAGCAGCTTGGGACTAGCATACGAGCAGTACTTC.

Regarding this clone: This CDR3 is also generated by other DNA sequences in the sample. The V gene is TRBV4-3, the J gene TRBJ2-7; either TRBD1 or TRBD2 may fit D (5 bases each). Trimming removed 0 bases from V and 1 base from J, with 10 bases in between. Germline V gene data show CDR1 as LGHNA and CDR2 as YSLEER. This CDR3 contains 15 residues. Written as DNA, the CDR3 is TGCGCCAGCAGCCAAGATAGGGGACGGTCCTACGAGCAGTACTTC. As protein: CASSQDRGRSYEQYF.

The CDR3 nucleotides are TGTGCCAGCAGTTTGACACCGGGACTAGCGGGGGATGAGACCCAGTACTTC. It is translated as CASSLTPGLAGDETQYF. The V call is TRBV28, the J call TRBJ2-5, with TRBD2 identical over 14 bases. J gave up 5 bases and V 3 bases, and 8 bases lay outside the gene matches. The germline CDR1 and CDR2 sequences are MDHEN and SYDVKM. This CDR3 spans 17 amino acids.

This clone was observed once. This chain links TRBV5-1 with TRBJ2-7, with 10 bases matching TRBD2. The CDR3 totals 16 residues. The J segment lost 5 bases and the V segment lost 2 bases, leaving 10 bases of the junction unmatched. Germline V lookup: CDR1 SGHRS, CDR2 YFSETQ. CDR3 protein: CASSLSPSGSGDEQYF. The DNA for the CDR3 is TGCGCCAGCAGCTTATCGCCTAGCGGGAGTGGAGACGAGCAGTACTTC.

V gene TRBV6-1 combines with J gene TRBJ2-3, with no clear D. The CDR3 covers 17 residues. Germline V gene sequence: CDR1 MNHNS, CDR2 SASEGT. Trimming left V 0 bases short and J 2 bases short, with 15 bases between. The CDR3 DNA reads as TGTGCCAGCAGTGAAGCGTCGTCTGGGGTCCACACAGATACGCAGTATTTT. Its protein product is CASSEASSGVHTDTQYF.

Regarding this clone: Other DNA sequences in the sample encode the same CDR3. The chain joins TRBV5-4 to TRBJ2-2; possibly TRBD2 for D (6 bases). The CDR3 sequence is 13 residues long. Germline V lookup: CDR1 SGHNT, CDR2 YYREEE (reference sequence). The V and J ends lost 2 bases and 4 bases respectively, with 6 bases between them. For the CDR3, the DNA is TGTGCCAGCAGCTTCGGGGGCACCGGGGAGCTGTTTTTT. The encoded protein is CASSFGGTGELFF.

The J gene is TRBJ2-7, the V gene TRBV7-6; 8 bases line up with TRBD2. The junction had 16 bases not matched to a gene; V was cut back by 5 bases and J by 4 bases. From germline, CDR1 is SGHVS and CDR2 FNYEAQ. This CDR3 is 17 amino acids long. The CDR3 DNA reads TGTGCCAGCAGCCCCGGGGGGGGGCTAGCGCTAGGATACGAGCAGTACTTC. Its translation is CASSPGGGLALGYEQYF.

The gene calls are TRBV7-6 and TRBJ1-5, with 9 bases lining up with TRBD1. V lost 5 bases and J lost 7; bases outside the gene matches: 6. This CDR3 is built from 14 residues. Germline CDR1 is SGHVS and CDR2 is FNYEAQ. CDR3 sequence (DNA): TGTGCCAGCAGCGCGGGACAGGGAGAACAGCCCCAGCATTTT. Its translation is CASSAGQGEQPQHF.

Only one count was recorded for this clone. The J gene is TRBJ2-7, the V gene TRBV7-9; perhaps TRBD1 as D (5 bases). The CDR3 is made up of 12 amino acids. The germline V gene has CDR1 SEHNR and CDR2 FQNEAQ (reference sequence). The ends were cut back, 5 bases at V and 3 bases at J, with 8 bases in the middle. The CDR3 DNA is TGTGCCAGCAGCCAGACAGACTACGAGCAGTACTTC. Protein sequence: CASSQTDYEQYF. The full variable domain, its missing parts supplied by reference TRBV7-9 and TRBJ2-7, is DTGVSQNPRHKITKRGQNVTFRCDPISEHNRLYWYRQTLGQGPEFLTYFQNEAQLEKSRLLSDRFSAERPKGSFSTLEIQRTEQGDSAMYLCASSQTDYEQYFGPGTRLTVT.

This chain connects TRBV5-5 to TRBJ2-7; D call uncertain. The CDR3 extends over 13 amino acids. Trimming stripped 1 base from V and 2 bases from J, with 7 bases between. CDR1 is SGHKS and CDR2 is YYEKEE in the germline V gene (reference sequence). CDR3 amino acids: CASSLSPAYEQYF. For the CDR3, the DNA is TGTGCCAGCAGCTTGAGCCCAGCCTACGAGCAGTACTTC.

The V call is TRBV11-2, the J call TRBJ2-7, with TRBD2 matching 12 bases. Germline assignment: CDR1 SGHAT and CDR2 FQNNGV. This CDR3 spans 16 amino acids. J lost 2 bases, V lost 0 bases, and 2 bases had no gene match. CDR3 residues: CASSLDRTSGTYEQYF. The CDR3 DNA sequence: TGTGCCAGCAGCTTAGATAGGACTAGCGGGACCTACGAGCAGTACTTC.

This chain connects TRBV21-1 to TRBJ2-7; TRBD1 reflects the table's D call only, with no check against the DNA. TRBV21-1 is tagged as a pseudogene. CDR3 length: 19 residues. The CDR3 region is CASSKAGTGGDSSSYEQYF. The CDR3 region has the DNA TGTGCCAGCAGCAAAGCGGGGACAGGGGGTGATTCGAGCTCCTACGAGCAGTACTTC.